A single sample is the source of the 3 T cell receptor beta chains below, sequenced in a study of persistence of HIV-infected CD4 T cells. The immunoSEQ assay was version 4, run in survey mode. This table comes from immunoSEQ multiplex PCR, and its TCRdb copy is limited to in-frame clones, with some not included. The table lists roughly 32,000 clones, roughly four fifths of them singletons. Their antigens are not known. Cells were stimulated with CMV-infected fibroblast lysates at approximately 10 ug/mL. Memory cells lacking CD40L and CD69 with high CD45RO were sorted. The sequences come from CD4+ T cells sorted from PBMCs after 18-hour stimulation, collected from a patient who received antiretroviral therapy. Receptors were obtained from an adult man with HIV who was CMV-seropositive.

The chain carries TRBV11-3 and TRBJ2-2; D is tentatively TRBD1 or TRBD2 (6 bases each). V was pared by 3 bases and J by 6 bases, with 14 bases between. Germline V gives CDR1 SGHNT, CDR2 YENEEA. The length of the CDR3 is 15 residues. The DNA for the CDR3 is TGTGCCAGCAGCTTGGGGGGCCCGGTTGCCGGGGAGCTGTTTTTT. This sequence encodes CASSLGGPVAGELFF. The whole variable domain, remainder taken from reference TRBV11-3 and TRBJ2-2, is EAGVVQSPRYKIIEKKQPVAFWCNPISGHNTLYWYLQNLGQGPELLIRYENEEAVDDSQLPKDRFSAERLKGVDSTLKIQPAELGDSAVYLCASSLGGPVAGELFFGEGSRLTVL.

The CDR3 region has the DNA TGTGCCAGCAGTTACTACGGGTCCGCAACTAATGAAAAACTGTTTTTT. Its translation: CASSYYGSATNEKLFF. V gene TRBV6-2 or TRBV6-3 combines with J gene TRBJ1-4, with D hard to call. Germline CDR1 and CDR2: MNHEY and SVGEGT. This CDR3 has 16 residues. Trimming took off 1 base at V and 0 bases at J, with 9 bases between the two ends.

The V gene is TRBV5-1, the J gene TRBJ1-4; D gene uncertain. The V end was cut by 0 bases, the J end by 0 bases, with 3 bases between. The CDR3 runs 14 residues. Germline V gene lookup returns CDR1 SGHRS and CDR2 YFSETQ. This chain's CDR3 is CASSLVATNEKLFF. The DNA of the CDR3 is TGCGCCAGCAGCTTGGTGGCAACTAATGAAAAACTGTTTTTT.